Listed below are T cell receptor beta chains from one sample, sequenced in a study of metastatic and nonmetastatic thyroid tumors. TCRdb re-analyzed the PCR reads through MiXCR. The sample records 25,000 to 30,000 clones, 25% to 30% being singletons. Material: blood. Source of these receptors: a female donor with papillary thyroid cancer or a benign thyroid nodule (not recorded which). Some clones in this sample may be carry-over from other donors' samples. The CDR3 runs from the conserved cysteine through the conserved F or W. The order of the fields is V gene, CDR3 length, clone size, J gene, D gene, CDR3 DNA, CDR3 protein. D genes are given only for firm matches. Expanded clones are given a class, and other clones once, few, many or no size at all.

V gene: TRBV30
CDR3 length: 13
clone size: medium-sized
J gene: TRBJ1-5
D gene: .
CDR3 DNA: TGTGCCTGCCGGGACAATAGCAATCAGCCCCAGCATTTT
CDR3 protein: CACRDNSNQPQHF

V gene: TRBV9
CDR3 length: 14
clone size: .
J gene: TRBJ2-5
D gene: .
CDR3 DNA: TGTGCCAGCAGCGTCTCAAAGGGGGATGAGACCCAGTACTTC
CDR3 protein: CASSVSKGDETQYF

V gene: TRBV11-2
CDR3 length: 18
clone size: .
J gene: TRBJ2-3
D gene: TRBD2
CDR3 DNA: TGTGCCAGCAGCCCAGGACTAGCGGGAGGTCACGGCACAGATACGCAGTATTTT
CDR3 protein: CASSPGLAGGHGTDTQYF

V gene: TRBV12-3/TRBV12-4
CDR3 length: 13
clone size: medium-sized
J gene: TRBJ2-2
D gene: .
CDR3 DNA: TGTGCCAGCAGTCCTAGGGGGGCCGGGGAGCTGTTTTTT
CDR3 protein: CASSPRGAGELFF

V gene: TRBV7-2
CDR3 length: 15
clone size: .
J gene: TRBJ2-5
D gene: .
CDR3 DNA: TGTGCCAGCAGCTTAGTAGGGGACGGAGGGGAGACCCAGTACTTC
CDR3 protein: CASSLVGDGGETQYF

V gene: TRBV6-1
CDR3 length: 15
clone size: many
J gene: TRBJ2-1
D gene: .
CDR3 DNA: TGTGCCAGCAGTGAATCCGTTGGAGATGCCAATGAGCAGTTCTTC
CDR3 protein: CASSESVGDANEQFF

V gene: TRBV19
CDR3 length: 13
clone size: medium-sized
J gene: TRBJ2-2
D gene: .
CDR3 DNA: TGTGCCAGTAGCTCGGACGGGACCGGGGAGCTGTTTTTT
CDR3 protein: CASSSDGTGELFF

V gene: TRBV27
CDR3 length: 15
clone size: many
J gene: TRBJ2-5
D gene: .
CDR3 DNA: TGTGCCAGCAGTTTATCCTCACAGGGTCAAGAGACCCAGTACTTC
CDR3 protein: CASSLSSQGQETQYF

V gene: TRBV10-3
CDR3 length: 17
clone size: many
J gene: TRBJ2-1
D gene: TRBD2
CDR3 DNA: TGTGCCATCAGGGGAGCCGATGGAGCGGGGGTAGACAATGAGCAGTTCTTC
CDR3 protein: CAIRGADGAGVDNEQFF

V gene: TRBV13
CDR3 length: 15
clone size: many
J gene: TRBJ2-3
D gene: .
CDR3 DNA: TGTGCCAGCAGCTTAGTGGCTAGCGCAGGAGATACGCAGTATTTT
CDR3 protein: CASSLVASAGDTQYF

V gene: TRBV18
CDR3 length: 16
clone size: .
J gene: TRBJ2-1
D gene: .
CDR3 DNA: TGTGTCAGCTCACCAAGGAGGGGAAGCTCCTACAATGAGCAGTTCTTC
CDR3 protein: CVSSPRRGSSYNEQFF

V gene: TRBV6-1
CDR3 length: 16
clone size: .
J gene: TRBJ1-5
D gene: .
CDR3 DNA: TGTGCCAGCAGTGAAGCTGATGGAGGGTTGGGTCATCCCCAGCATTTT
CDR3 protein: CASSEADGGLGHPQHF

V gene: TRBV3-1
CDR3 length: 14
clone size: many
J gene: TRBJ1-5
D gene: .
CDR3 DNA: TGTGCCAGCAGCCCGGACAGTCGGAATCAGCCCCAGCATTTT
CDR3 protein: CASSPDSRNQPQHF

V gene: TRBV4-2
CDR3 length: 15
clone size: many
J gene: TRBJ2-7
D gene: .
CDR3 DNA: TGTGCCAGCAGCCAAGCTTGGGACTCTAGCTACGAGCAGTACTTC
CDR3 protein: CASSQAWDSSYEQYF

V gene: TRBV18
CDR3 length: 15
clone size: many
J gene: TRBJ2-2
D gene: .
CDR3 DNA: TGTGCCAGCTCACCAAGGCGGGATCTTACCGGGGAGCTGTTTTTT
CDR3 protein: CASSPRRDLTGELFF

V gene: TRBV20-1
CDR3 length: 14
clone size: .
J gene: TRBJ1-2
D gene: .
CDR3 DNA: TGCAGTGCTAGAGATAGGTGGGGACTGAAAGGCTACACCTTC
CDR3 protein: CSARDRWGLKGYTF

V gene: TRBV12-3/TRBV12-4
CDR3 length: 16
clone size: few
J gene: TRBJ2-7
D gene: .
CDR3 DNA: TGTGCCAGCAGTTTAGTAGGGACCATCCCAGGGAACGAGCAGTACTTC
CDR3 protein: CASSLVGTIPGNEQYF

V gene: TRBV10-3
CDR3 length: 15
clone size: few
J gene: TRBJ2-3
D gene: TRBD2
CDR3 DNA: TGTGCCATCGAAAGGAGTAGCGGGATGAGGGATACGCAGTATTTT
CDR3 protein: CAIERSSGMRDTQYF

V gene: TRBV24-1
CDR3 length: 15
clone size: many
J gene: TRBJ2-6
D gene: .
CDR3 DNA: TGTGCCACCAGTGGGGTCCAAAGGGGGGCCAACGTCCTGACTTTC
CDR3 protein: CATSGVQRGANVLTF

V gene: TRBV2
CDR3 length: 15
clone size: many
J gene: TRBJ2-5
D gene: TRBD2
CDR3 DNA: TGTGCCAGCAGTGCCCGGGGCCGGGGGGGAGAGACCCAGTACTTC
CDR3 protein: CASSARGRGGETQYF

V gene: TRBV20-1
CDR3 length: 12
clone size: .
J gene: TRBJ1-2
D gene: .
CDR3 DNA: TGCAGTGCTAGAGATAAGGAGGGAGGCTACACCTTC
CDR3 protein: CSARDKEGGYTF

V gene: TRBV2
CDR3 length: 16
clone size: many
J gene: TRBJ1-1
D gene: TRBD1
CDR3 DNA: TGTGCCAGCAGTGAACAGGGGAACAGGGGCAACACTGAAGCTTTCTTT
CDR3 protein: CASSEQGNRGNTEAFF

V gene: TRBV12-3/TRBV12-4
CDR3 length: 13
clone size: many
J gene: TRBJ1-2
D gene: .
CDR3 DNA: TGTGCCAGCAGTTTGTCCCGGATCTATGGCTACACCTTC
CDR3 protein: CASSLSRIYGYTF

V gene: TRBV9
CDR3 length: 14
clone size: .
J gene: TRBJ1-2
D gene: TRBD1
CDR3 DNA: TGTGCCAGCAGCGTAGGCAGGGGGGTCTATGGCTACACCTTC
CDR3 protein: CASSVGRGVYGYTF

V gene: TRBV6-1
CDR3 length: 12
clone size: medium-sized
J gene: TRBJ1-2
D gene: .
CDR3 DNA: TGTGCCAGCAGTGAAGGGAAGTACGGCTACACCTTC
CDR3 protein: CASSEGKYGYTF

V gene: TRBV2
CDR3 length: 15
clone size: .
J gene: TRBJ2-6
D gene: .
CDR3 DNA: TGTGCCAGCAGTTTCATAGGGACCGGGGACAACGTCCTGACTTTC
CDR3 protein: CASSFIGTGDNVLTF

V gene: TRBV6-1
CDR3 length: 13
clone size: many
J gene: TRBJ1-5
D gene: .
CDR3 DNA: TGTGCCAGCCGGGACCCCGCGGGTTCACCCCAGCATTTT
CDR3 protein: CASRDPAGSPQHF

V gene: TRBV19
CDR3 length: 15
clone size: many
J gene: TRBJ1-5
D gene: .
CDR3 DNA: TGTGCCAGTAGTATAGAGGGGAATAGCAATCAGCCCCAGCATTTT
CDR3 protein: CASSIEGNSNQPQHF

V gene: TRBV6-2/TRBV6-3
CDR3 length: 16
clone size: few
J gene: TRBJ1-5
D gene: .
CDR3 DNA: TGTGCCAGCAGTTACTCATCACGGGCAGGCAATCAGCCCCAGCATTTT
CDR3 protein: CASSYSSRAGNQPQHF

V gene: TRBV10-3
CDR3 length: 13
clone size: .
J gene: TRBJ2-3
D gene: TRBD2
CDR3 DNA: TGTGCCATCAGTGAACGAGCGGGATATACGCAGTATTTT
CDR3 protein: CAISERAGYTQYF

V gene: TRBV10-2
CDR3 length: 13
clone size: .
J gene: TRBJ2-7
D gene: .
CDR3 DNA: TGCGCCAGCCGACTAGGGGCGCGTTCCGAGCAGTACTTC
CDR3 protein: CASRLGARSEQYF

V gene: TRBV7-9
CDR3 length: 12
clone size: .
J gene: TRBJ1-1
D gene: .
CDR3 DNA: TGTGCCAGCAGCGAGGAGAACACTGAAGCTTTCTTT
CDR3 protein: CASSEENTEAFF

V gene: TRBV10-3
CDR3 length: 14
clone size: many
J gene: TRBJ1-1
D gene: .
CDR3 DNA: TGTGCCATCAGTGAGTCTCACGTTAACACTGAAGCTTTCTTT
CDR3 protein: CAISESHVNTEAFF

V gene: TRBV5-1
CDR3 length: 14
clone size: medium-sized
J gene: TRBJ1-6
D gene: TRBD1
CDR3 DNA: TGCGCCAGCAGCTCCGGGACAGCAAATTCACCCCTCCACTTT
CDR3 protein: CASSSGTANSPLHF

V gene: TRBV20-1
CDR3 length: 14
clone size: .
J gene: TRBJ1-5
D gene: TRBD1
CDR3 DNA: TGCAGTGCCCCGACAGGGGGCAATGATCAGCCCCAGCATTTT
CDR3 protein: CSAPTGGNDQPQHF

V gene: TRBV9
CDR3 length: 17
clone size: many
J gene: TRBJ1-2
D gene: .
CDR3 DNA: TGTGCCAGCAGCTCCCCCGACGTTAGTTGGGGAGACTATGGCTACACCTTC
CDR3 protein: CASSSPDVSWGDYGYTF

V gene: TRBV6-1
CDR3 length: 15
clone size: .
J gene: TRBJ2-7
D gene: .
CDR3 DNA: TGTGCCAGCAGTGAAGCGGGGGGTCATGTTTACGAGCAGTACTTC
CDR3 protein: CASSEAGGHVYEQYF

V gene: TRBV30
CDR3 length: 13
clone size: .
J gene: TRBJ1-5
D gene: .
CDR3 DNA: TGTGCCTGGAGTAAGGCCGACAATCAGCCCCAGCATTTT
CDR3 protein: CAWSKADNQPQHF

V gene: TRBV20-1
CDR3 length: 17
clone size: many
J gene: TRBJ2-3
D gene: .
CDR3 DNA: TGCAGTGCTAGAAAACCCGGACAGGGAGGGACCATAGATACGCAGTATTTT
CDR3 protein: CSARKPGQGGTIDTQYF

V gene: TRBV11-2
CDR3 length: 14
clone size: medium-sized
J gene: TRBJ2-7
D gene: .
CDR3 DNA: TGTGCCAGCAGCCCCCAAAGGAACTCCTACGAGCAGTACTTC
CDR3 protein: CASSPQRNSYEQYF

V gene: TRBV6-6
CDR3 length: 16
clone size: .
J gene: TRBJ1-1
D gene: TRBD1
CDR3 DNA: TGTGCCAGCAGTTACCCTGGGACAGGCGGCGGGACTGAAGCTTTCTTT
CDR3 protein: CASSYPGTGGGTEAFF

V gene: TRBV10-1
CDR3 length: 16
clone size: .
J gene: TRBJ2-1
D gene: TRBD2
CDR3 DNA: TGCGCCAGCAGCTATCGGACTAGCGGGAGAAAGGGTGAGCAGTTCTTC
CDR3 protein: CASSYRTSGRKGEQFF

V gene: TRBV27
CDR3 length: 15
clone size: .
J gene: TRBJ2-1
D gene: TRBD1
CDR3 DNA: TGTGCCAGCAGTGCTCGTACAGGGGGGATTTGTGAGCAGTTCTTC
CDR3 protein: CASSARTGGICEQFF

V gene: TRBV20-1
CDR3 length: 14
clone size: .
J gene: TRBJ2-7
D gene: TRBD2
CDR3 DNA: TGCAGTGCTTCCCCCAAGCGGGATTTTTACGAGCAGTACTTC
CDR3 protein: CSASPKRDFYEQYF

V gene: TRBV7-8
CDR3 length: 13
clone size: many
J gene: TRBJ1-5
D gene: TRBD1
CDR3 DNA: TGTGCCAGCAATCCAGGGGGGGTTCAGCCCCAGCATTTT
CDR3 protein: CASNPGGVQPQHF

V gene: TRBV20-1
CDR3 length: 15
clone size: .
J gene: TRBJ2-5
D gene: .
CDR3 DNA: TGCAGTGCTAGAGATGGGACAAGGTACCAAGAGACCCAGTACTTC
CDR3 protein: CSARDGTRYQETQYF

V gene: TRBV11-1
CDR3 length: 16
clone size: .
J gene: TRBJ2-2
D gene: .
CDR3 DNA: TGTGCCAGCAGCTCTAGGCCTCAGGGGAACACCGGGGAGCTGTTTTTT
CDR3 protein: CASSSRPQGNTGELFF